The rows below give T cell receptor beta chains drawn from one sample of a study of T cells after yellow fever vaccination. MiXCR, run by TCRdb on the 5' RACE reads, gives a single entry per CDR3 protein. The table shows some 350,000 distinct CDR3 sequences, with roughly 4% occurring only once. The starting material was PBMCs, obtained 5 days after the yellow fever booster vaccination. The origin of the receptors is a man between 18 and 29 years old who received the YFV17D yellow fever vaccine. The CDR3 runs from the conserved cysteine through the conserved F or W. The D gene is left open where the match is weak. The size entry is marked missing in some rows and otherwise reads once, few, many or a size class.

v_gene,j_gene,d_gene,abundance,CDR3nt,CDR3aa
TRBV5-6,TRBJ2-7,-,-,TGTGCCAGCAGCTACGGGGTGGACTACGAGCAGTACTTC,CASSYGVDYEQYF
TRBV12-3/TRBV12-4,TRBJ2-5,TRBD2,many,TGTGCCAGCAGTTTTGGAGGACTAGCGGAGACCCAGTACTTC,CASSFGGLAETQYF
TRBV4-3,TRBJ2-1,TRBD1,-,TGCGCCAGCAGCCACCTTGGGGACAGGGGATCCTACAATGAGCAGTTCTTC,CASSHLGDRGSYNEQFF
TRBV5-1,TRBJ2-2,-,-,TGCGCCAGCTATCCCACTAGCATGAACACCGGGGAGCTGTTTTTT,CASYPTSMNTGELFF
TRBV29-1,TRBJ2-5,-,few,TGCAGCGTTGAACAGTTCCAAGAGACCCAGTACTTC,CSVEQFQETQYF
TRBV7-9,TRBJ2-2,-,many,TGTGCCAGCAGCTACATCCGGTGGGGACGGGTTCACACCGGGGAGCTGTTTTTT,CASSYIRWGRVHTGELFF
TRBV5-1,TRBJ2-2,TRBD2,many,TGCGCCAGCAGCGGACTAGCGGGGACCGGGGAGCTGTTTTTT,CASSGLAGTGELFF
TRBV24-1,TRBJ2-3,TRBD1,-,TGTGCCACCAGTGCAGGGGGCGGGTTAAGTACGCAGTATTTT,CATSAGGGLSTQYF
TRBV24-1,TRBJ2-1,TRBD2,few,TGTGCCACCAGTGATGCTAGCGGGGGGGCCTACAATGAGCAGTTCTTC,CATSDASGGAYNEQFF
TRBV3-1,TRBJ2-1,-,-,TGTGCCAGCAGCCAAGACTCGCTCAATGAGCAGTTCTTC,CASSQDSLNEQFF
TRBV30,TRBJ2-5,-,few,TGTGCCTGGAGCGGACGGTCGGTGGGAGAGACCCAGTACTTC,CAWSGRSVGETQYF
TRBV5-6,TRBJ2-2,-,-,TGTGCCAGCAGTTCCAGCCGTTCGAACACCGGGGAGCTGTTTTTT,CASSSSRSNTGELFF
TRBV10-3,TRBJ1-1,TRBD1,few,TGTGCCATCAGTCTAGGCGGGACAGGCCCTACCGGGGCTTTCTTT,CAISLGGTGPTGAFF
TRBV6-6,TRBJ2-1,-,-,TGTGCCAGCAGTTACACCCGCCTGGGCCATGAGCAGTTCTTC,CASSYTRLGHEQFF
TRBV20-1,TRBJ1-5,TRBD1,many,TGCAGTGCTCCTAGAAACACAGGGGGCTTCGCTCAGCCCCAGCATTTT,CSAPRNTGGFAQPQHF
TRBV12-3/TRBV12-4,TRBJ2-5,-,few,TGTGCCAGCAGTCAGACTTCCAGAGGGGAGACCCAGTACTTC,CASSQTSRGETQYF
TRBV4-2,TRBJ2-6,-,-,TGTGCCAGCAGCCCTACTATTTCTGGGGCCAACGTCCTGACTTTC,CASSPTISGANVLTF
TRBV29-1,TRBJ1-5,-,-,TGCAGCGTTGGAGGAGGCTGGAATCAGCCCCAGCATTTT,CSVGGGWNQPQHF
TRBV7-9,TRBJ2-1,TRBD2,-,TGTGCCAGCAGTTCTTTAGCGGGGGGGCCCTACAATGAGCAGTTCTTC,CASSSLAGGPYNEQFF
TRBV4-1,TRBJ2-3,TRBD1,-,TGCGCCAGCAGCCTTTTGGGGGACAGGAGCACAGATACGCAGTATTTT,CASSLLGDRSTDTQYF
TRBV7-9,TRBJ2-5,-,-,TGTGCCAGCAGCTCCTTAGAGGGAAAGACCCAGTACTTC,CASSSLEGKTQYF
TRBV4-3,TRBJ1-2,TRBD1,-,TGCGCCAGCAGCCAAGACACGGACAGGCACTATGGCTACACCTTC,CASSQDTDRHYGYTF
TRBV2,TRBJ2-5,TRBD1,-,TGTGCCAGCAGCCACCGCCGGGACAGGGTGGAAGAGACCCAGTACTTC,CASSHRRDRVEETQYF
TRBV11-2,TRBJ2-5,-,many,TGTGCCAGCAGCTTAGGAAGGCAGATCGGGACCCAGTACTTC,CASSLGRQIGTQYF
TRBV7-2,TRBJ1-6,-,few,TGTGCCAGCACCCCTGCAGCAGGTGTTAATTCACCCCTCCACTTT,CASTPAAGVNSPLHF
TRBV29-1,TRBJ2-6,-,many,TGCAGCGTTCGGGACACCGCTTCGGGGGCCAACGTCCTGACTTTC,CSVRDTASGANVLTF
TRBV7-2,TRBJ2-5,-,many,TGTGCCAGCAGGCCTCTGGGTGCTCTAGAGACCCAGTACTTC,CASRPLGALETQYF
TRBV15,TRBJ2-3,-,few,TGTGCCACCAGCAGAGTAAGCACAGATACGCAGTATTTT,CATSRVSTDTQYF
TRBV25-1,TRBJ2-2,TRBD1,few,TGTGCCAGCAGTGAATGGGCATCAGGGGGTAGCGGGGAGCTGTTTTTT,CASSEWASGGSGELFF
TRBV7-9,TRBJ2-3,-,few,TGTGCCAGCAGCTTAAGGACAGCACCAACAGATACGCAGTATTTT,CASSLRTAPTDTQYF
TRBV5-1,TRBJ1-1,TRBD1,-,TGCGCCAGCAGCTTGGGTCAGGGGGCGCGAACTGAAGCTTTCTTT,CASSLGQGARTEAFF
TRBV5-5,TRBJ1-1,-,many,TGTGCCAGCAGCGAGGGTCCCGGGGGTGCTTTCTTT,CASSEGPGGAFF
TRBV5-1,TRBJ2-4,-,few,TGCGCCAGCAGCCCGGGACAACAAAACATTCAGTACTTC,CASSPGQQNIQYF
TRBV7-9,TRBJ2-5,TRBD1,few,TGTGCCAGCAGCACGGGGACAGCCCGTGAGACCCAGTACTTC,CASSTGTARETQYF
TRBV10-1,TRBJ2-3,TRBD2,-,TGCGCCAGCAGTGAGTCGGTACTAGCGGGAAGGGCGCAGTATTTT,CASSESVLAGRAQYF
TRBV7-2,TRBJ2-7,-,-,TGTGCCAGCAGCTTAGCCGGACCTTCGGGGCGTTCCGAGCAGTACTTC,CASSLAGPSGRSEQYF
TRBV5-1,TRBJ2-1,-,few,TGCGCCAGCAGCGGGGGGGCTAATTTCAATGAGCAGTTCTTC,CASSGGANFNEQFF
TRBV19,TRBJ1-2,-,once,TGTGCCAGAGCCTCCTTATTGATCTATGGCTACACCTTC,CARASLLIYGYTF
TRBV28,TRBJ2-3,-,few,TGTGCCAGCAGTTTAAGGGAGAGGGAAAACGGAGATACGCAGTATTTT,CASSLRERENGDTQYF
TRBV11-2,TRBJ1-4,-,many,TGTGCCAGCAGCCCGCAGGGCTCTGCCGAGAATGAAAAACTGTTTTTT,CASSPQGSAENEKLFF